This TCR beta chain is from a study of long-term antiretroviral therapy in people with HIV. Study-wide findings and caveats: Post-ART samples showed increased diversity that remained below transplant donor control levels.

CDR3 length: 13 amino acids. V was trimmed by 6 bases and J by 4 bases, leaving 12 bases between them. Germline lookup yields CDR1 MGHDK and CDR2 SYGVNS. Each donor provided at least one pre-ART PBMC sample and at least two post-ART PBMC samples. Ahead of DNA extraction, samples held about 0.95-10 million cryopreserved PBMC each. To note about this clone: Its antigen remains unknown.

A v3.0 immunoSEQ assay was performed at survey level. Sequencing had a target that covered roughly 40,000-50,000 T-cell genomes per sample. Method: immunoSEQ multiplex PCR; TCRdb's copy keeps in-frame clones and lacks some. The table shows approximately 15,000 clones, with 88% occurring only once. The sample in question was unsorted PBMCs, obtained 6.2 years after starting antiretroviral therapy. The receptor comes from a man between 35 and 55 years old with HIV. This sequence joins TRBV25-1 and TRBJ1-1, with a tentative D call TRBD1 (6 bases). DNA of the CDR3: TGTGCCAGCAGGCCGGGCAGGGGCACTGAAGCTTTCTTT. Its protein product is CASRPGRGTEAFF.